The clone carrying this T cell receptor (beta chain) was detected a few times. Its antigen is as yet unknown. Assay: immunoSEQ multiplex PCR; the TCRdb copy retains only in-frame clones and omits some. The profile shows some 2,500 clones, 75% to 80% of them singletons. The data were taken from a study of immune cell composition in non-small cell lung cancer. Study context: Lung adenocarcinoma or squamous carcinoma made up most tumours.

Study-level results: Smoking pack-years did not significantly correlate with tumour TCR-beta clonality. Tumour-associated clones >0.5% occurred in approximately 34% of adenocarcinomas, approximately 79% of squamous. Lung adenocarcinomas had lower top 10 clone scores and clonality than squamous tumours.

The CDR3 runs to 14 residues. In germline, CDR1 is LGHNA, CDR2 YSLEER. Deletions cut 2 bases from V and 8 bases from J, with 10 bases between. This clonotype was obtained from a human donor with non-small cell lung cancer. The rearrangement links TRBV4-3 to TRBJ1-6, with a possible D match to TRBD1 (5 bases). Sequenced: lung tumor tissue. The CDR3 coding sequence is TGCGCCAGCAGCCAATCGATACAGGATTCACCCCTCCACTTT. Translated: CASSQSIQDSPLHF.